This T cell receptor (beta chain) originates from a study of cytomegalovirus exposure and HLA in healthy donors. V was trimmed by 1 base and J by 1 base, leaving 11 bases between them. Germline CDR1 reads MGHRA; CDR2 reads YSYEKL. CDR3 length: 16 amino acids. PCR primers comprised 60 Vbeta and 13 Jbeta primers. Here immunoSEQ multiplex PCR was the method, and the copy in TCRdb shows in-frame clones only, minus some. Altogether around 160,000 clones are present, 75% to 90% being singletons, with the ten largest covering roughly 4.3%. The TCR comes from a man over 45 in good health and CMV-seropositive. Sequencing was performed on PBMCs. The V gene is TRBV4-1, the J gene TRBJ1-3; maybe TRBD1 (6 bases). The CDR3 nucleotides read TGCGCCAGCAGCCAAGTGACAGGTTTTTCTGGAAACACCATATATTTT. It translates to CASSQVTGFSGNTIYF.